Reported below is one T cell receptor beta chain. Its antigen is not identified. The source of the sample is a study of T cell clonotyping in hematopoietic cell transplantation. Study background: Pretransplant recipient samples were taken after cytoreduction.

Per the germline V gene, CDR1 is MNHNS and CDR2 is SASEGT. The CDR3 sequence is 13 residues long. V gave up 6 bases and J gave up 6 bases, with 12 bases separating them. Assay used: immunoSEQ multiplex PCR; TCRdb lists only in-frame clones, some missing. The table shows 75,000 to 95,000 clones, with less than 96% occurring only once. The study's findings and limits: Few recipient clonotypes overlapped donors; over 95% were de novo at given depth.

Specified time point: recipient sample about 28 days before transplant, after cytoreduction. The genes are TRBV6-1 and TRBJ1-5, with D tentatively TRBD1 (5 bases). The sample consisted of peripheral blood mononuclear cells, taken before stem cell transplant. The clonotype comes from a woman between 45 and 65 years old with acute myeloid leukemia. Some clones in this sample may be carry-over from other donors' samples. The CDR3 protein is CASSPRVGQPQHF. The CDR3, as DNA: TGTGCCAGCAGCCCCAGGGTAGGTCAGCCCCAGCATTTT.